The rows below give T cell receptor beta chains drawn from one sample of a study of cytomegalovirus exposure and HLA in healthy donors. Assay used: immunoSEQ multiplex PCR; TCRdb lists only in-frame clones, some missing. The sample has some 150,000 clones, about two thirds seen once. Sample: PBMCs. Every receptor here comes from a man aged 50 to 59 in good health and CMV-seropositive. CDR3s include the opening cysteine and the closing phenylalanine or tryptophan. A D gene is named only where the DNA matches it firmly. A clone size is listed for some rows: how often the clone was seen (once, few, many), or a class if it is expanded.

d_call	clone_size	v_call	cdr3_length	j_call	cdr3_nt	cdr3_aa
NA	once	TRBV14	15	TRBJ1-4	TGTGCCAGCAGCCCACAGGGAGCAACTAATGAAAAACTGTTTTTT	CASSPQGATNEKLFF
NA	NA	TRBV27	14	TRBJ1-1	TGTGCCAGCAGCCCCCAGGGGTGGGACACTGAAGCTTTCTTT	CASSPQGWDTEAFF
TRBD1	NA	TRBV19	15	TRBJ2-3	TGTGCCAGTAGTATCCAAGGGGGCGGCACAGATACGCAGTATTTT	CASSIQGGGTDTQYF
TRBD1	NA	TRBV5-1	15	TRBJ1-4	TGCGCCAGCAGCACCCTACGGGACAGCGGTGGAAAACTGTTTTTT	CASSTLRDSGGKLFF
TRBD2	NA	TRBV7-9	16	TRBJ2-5	TGTGCCAGCAGCTCGGGACTAGCGGGGGGCAGGGAGACCCAGTACTTC	CASSSGLAGGRETQYF
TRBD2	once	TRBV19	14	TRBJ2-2	TGTGCCAGTAGTCGGGGGGAGGACACCGGGGAGCTGTTTTTT	CASSRGEDTGELFF
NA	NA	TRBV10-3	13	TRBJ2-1	TGTGCCATCAGTGAGGCGGGGGCCAATGAGCAGTTCTTC	CAISEAGANEQFF
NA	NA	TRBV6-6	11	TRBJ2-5	TGTGCCAGCAGCACTCAAGAGACCCAGTACTTC	CASSTQETQYF
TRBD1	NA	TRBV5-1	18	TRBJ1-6	TGCGCCAGCAGCTTGGGGCAGGGGGCGCCCGGGTTGAATTCACCCCTCCACTTT	CASSLGQGAPGLNSPLHF
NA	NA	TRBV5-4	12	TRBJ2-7	TGTGCCAGCAGCTGGGTAAACGGGGAGCAGTACTTC	CASSWVNGEQYF
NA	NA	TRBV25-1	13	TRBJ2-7	TGTGCCAGCAGTGTGGGGGCCCTCTACGAGCAGTACTTC	CASSVGALYEQYF
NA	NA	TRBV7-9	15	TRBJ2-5	TGTGCCAGCAGTCGAGGACAGCAACTACAAGAGACCCAGTACTTC	CASSRGQQLQETQYF
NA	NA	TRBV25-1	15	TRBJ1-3	TGTGCCAGCAGTGGTACCACAGGGAGTGGAAACACCATATATTTT	CASSGTTGSGNTIYF
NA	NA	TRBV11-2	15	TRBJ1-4	TGTGCCAGCAGCTTAGATCGACGGAGTAATGAAAAACTGTTTTTT	CASSLDRRSNEKLFF
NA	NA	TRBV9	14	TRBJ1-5	TGTGCCAGCAGCGCCACTGGAGGCAATCAGCCCCAGCATTTT	CASSATGGNQPQHF
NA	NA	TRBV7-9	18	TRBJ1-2	TGTGCCAGCAGCTTAGGCCAAGGTAGGGGTCAAGGAAACTATGGCTACACCTTC	CASSLGQGRGQGNYGYTF
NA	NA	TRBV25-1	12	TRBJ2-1	TGTGCCAGCAGTGAATCCCTCAATGAGCAGTTCTTC	CASSESLNEQFF
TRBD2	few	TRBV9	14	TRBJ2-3	TGTGCCAGCAGCGTCCTAGCGGGTTACGATACGCAGTATTTT	CASSVLAGYDTQYF
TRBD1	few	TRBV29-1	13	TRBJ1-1	TGCAGCGTCCCATTGACAGGGGGCACTGAAGCTTTCTTT	CSVPLTGGTEAFF
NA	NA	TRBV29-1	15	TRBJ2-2	TGCAGCGTTCGGCGCGGAGAGAGTAGGACCGGGGAGCTGTTTTTT	CSVRRGESRTGELFF
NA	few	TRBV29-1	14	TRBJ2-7	TGCAGCGTCCGGGGGGGGACAGCGGACTACGAGCAGTACTTC	CSVRGGTADYEQYF
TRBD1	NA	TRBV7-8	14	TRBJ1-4	TGTGCCAGCAGCTTAGGGACAGGGGGCGGAAAACTGTTTTTT	CASSLGTGGGKLFF
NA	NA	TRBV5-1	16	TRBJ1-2	TGCGCCAGCAGCTTGGCCCCCGGGGGACCTAACTATGGCTACACCTTC	CASSLAPGGPNYGYTF
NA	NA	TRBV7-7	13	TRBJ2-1	TGTGCTAGCAGCTTAGATGCGGTCAATGAGCAGTTCTTC	CASSLDAVNEQFF
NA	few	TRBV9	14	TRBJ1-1	TGTGCCAGCAGCGTTGGCACGATGAACACTGAAGCTTTCTTT	CASSVGTMNTEAFF
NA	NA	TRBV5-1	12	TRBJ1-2	TGCGCCAGCAGCTCAGGGTCAGGCGGCTACACCTTC	CASSSGSGGYTF
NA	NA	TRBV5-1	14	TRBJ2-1	TGCGCCAGCAGGAGGACTGGGTCCTACAATGAGCAGTTCTTC	CASRRTGSYNEQFF
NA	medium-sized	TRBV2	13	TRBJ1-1	TGTGCCAGCGTACGACAGGTGAACACTGAAGCTTTCTTT	CASVRQVNTEAFF